Here is one T cell receptor beta chain with its context. This specimen comes from a study of blood T cell repertoires in COVID-19. Across the study: Acute-phase and convalescent COVID-19 samples originated in the United States, Italy and Spain. Sample material is recorded as cDNA or gDNA derived from T cells, B-cell-depleted T cells, or PBMCs.

The V gene lost 3 bases and the J gene lost 1 base, with 9 bases spanning the gap. Germline V gives CDR1 KGHSH, CDR2 LQKENI. The CDR3 is 14 amino acids. Clones were sequenced by immunoSEQ multiplex PCR, and TCRdb holds only the in-frame ones, with some missing. The sample has about 150,000 clones, 75% to 90% seen once. The sample consisted of peripheral blood. The chain couples TRBV18 to TRBJ1-1, with D possibly TRBD1 on 6 matching bases. The clonotype originates from a woman aged 60-75 years with active COVID-19. The CDR3 here is CASSPAQGNTEAFF. CDR3 DNA sequence: TGTGCCAGCTCACCCGCACAGGGGAACACTGAAGCTTTCTTT.